Below, 5 T cell receptor beta chains from the same sample are listed, as sequenced in a study of regulatory T cells in long-lasting Graves disease. Building the TCR beta libraries relied on iRepertoire HTBI primers, and CDR3 regions underwent Arm-PCR. Using its own MiXCR run on the multiplex PCR reads, TCRdb lists one record per CDR3 protein. The repertoire holds approximately 400,000 distinct CDR3 sequences, with around 15% as singletons. Time point denoted: newly diagnosed GD, antithyroid drugs for less than 3 months. PBMC-derived RNA was used for the TCR library. The material was peripheral blood mononuclear cells (PBMCs), obtained at new diagnosis, from a patient treated with antithyroid drugs. The origin of the receptors is a female donor with Graves disease.

This chain uses TRBV7-9 with TRBJ1-4; D possibly corresponds to TRBD1 (6 bases). CDR1 and CDR2 (germline): SEHNR, FQNEAQ (reference sequence). The CDR3 is made up of 15 amino acids. Trimming took off 5 bases at V and 7 bases at J, with 17 bases between the two ends. The CDR3 here is CASSVETGMFEKLFF. The CDR3 DNA reads TGTGCCAGCAGCGTCGAAACAGGGATGTTTGAAAAACTGTTTTTT.

This chain joins TRBV19 and TRBJ2-1, with D maybe TRBD2 (6 bases). V gave up 6 bases and J gave up 3 bases, with 18 bases separating them. The CDR3 consists of 16 residues. CDR1 and CDR2 (germline): LNHDA, SQIVND (reference sequence). CDR3 DNA: TGTGCCAGTAGCGTCAAGACTAGGTCCTTCTACAATGAGCAGTTCTTC. As protein: CASSVKTRSFYNEQFF.

Remarks on this clonotype: This clone may be a read error of a much larger clone one base away. The chain combines TRBV11-2 with TRBJ2-7; D is uncertain. The V gene lost 5 bases and the J gene lost 8 bases, with 13 bases spanning the gap. CDR1 and CDR2 from the germline V gene are SGHAT and FQNNGV. CDR3 length: 12 residues. The CDR3 sequence: CASSPSGHKQYF. The CDR3 DNA sequence: TGTGCCAGCAGCCCCAGTGGCCACAAGCAGTACTTC.

This clonotype was observed many times. The DNA for the CDR3 is TGTGCTAGTGGTTTGACGGCGGGCAGGATCAACTATGGCTACACCTTC. It codes for CASGLTAGRINYGYTF. The genes are TRBV12-5 and TRBJ1-2; D call uncertain. Trimming left V 2 bases short and J 2 bases short, with 15 bases between. Germline CDR1 LGHNT, CDR2 FRNRAP. This CDR3 has 16 residues.

In this sample, this clonotype turned up many times. The V call is TRBV7-3, the J call TRBJ2-2, with D possibly called TRBD1 or TRBD2 (6 bases each). The V gene's germline CDR1 is SGHTA and CDR2 FQGTGA. The CDR3 consists of 15 residues. Trimming removed 4 bases from V and 4 bases from J, with 13 bases in between. CDR3: CASSYTGATTGELFF. The CDR3 DNA is TGTGCCAGCAGCTATACGGGGGCTACCACCGGGGAGCTGTTTTTT. The full variable domain, its missing parts supplied by reference TRBV7-3 and TRBJ2-2, is GAGVSQTPSNKVTEKGKYVELRCDPISGHTALYWYRQSLGQGPEFLIYFQGTGAADDSGLPNDRFFAVRPEGSVSTLKIQRTERGDSAVYLCASSYTGATTGELFFGEGSRLTVL.